Sequencing of this TCR beta chain was carried out in a study of blood T cell repertoires in COVID-19 (dated by TCRdb to about 2020). As for the study more broadly: The collaborator samples originated in the United States, Italy and Spain and spanned the acute and convalescent phases of COVID-19. Samples were obtained from the ongoing ImmuneRACE study (first 160 participants) and from 1,200 or so subjects provided by 6 global collaborators. The repertoires were released in a freely available public database intended as a resource for research on the immune response to SARS-CoV-2. The dataset comprised deeply sampled blood TCRbeta repertoires from subjects exposed to, actively infected with, or recovered from COVID-19. The material from the prospective study consisted of cDNA or gDNA derived from T cells, B-cell-depleted T cells, or PBMCs. Where available, HLA class I and class II types were taken from metadata supplied by the sample provider and were not determined by assay-based typing. The sample metadata nearly always contained a de-identified subject ID, COVID-19 status, age in years and sex. What the authors observed across the whole study: Clinical and demographic metadata were provided uncurated, with the amount varying by source and participant.

Points on this clone: What antigen it recognizes has not been identified. No qualities accompany the bases; no much larger clone lies one base away. Other DNA sequences of this sample code for an identical CDR3.

The collaborating institutions used their own protocols to collect whole blood in K2EDTA tubes. Collaborator samples were shipped for TCRbeta analysis as frozen whole blood, isolated PBMCs, or DNA extracted from either sample type. The immunoSEQ Assay, a bias-controlled multiplex PCR, was used to amplify TCRbeta CDR3 regions from genomic DNA. The study's own analysis went as follows. Nucleated cell counts per sample were estimated from amplification of reference gene primers within the assay. Sequence reads were collapsed and filtered to measure the absolute abundance of every unique TCRbeta CDR3 rearrangement. For each sample, productive Simpson clonality was calculated by taking the square root of Simpson's diversity index across productive rearrangements. The source is immuneACCESS, and TCRdb retained only in-frame sequences with V and J called. Part of the clones is not carried over; for the studies checked, unresolved V genes explain less than half of this, and the remainder is unexplained. V and J calls and clone size are given by that table; D and trimming were obtained from the DNA. The sample table contains over 200,000 clones; only one count was recorded for about 86% of them. 4.5% to 6.5% of the sample is held by the ten biggest clonotypes.

The sequence came from a man older than 75 with acute or convalescent COVID-19. The sample taken for sequencing was peripheral blood.

The DNA reads as follows: TGCGCCAGCAGCGCGGATAGCTCCTACAATGAGCAGTTCTTC. Its protein product is CASSADSSYNEQFF. The chain is assembled from TRBV5-1 and TRBJ2-1, with no confident D gene call. The CDR3 contains 14 residues, cysteine and phenylalanine counted. Only CDR3 DNA is held: 42 bases, read in frame from base 1. CDR1 and CDR2 were assigned from the germline V gene as SGHRS and YFSETQ. The V and J ends are trimmed by 4 bases and 0 bases, leaving 8 bases between them.